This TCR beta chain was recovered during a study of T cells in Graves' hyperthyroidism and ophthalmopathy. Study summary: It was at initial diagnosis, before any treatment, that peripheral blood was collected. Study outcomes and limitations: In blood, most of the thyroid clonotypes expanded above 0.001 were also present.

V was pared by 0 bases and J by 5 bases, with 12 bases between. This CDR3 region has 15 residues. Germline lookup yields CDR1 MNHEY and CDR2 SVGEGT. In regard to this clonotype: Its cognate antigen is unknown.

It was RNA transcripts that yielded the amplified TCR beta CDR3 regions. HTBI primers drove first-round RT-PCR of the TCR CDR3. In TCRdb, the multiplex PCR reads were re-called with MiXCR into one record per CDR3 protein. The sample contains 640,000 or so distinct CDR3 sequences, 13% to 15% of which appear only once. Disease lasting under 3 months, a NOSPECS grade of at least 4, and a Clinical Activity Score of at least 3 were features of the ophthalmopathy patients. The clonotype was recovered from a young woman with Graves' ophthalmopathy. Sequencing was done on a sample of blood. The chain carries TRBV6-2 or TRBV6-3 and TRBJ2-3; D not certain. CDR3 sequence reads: CASSYSISGVDTQYF. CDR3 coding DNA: TGTGCCAGCAGTTACTCGATCTCTGGGGTAGATACGCAGTATTTT.